One and the same sample provided the 12 T cell receptor beta chains below, sequenced in a study of blood T cell repertoires in COVID-19. Repertoires were generated with immunoSEQ multiplex PCR, while TCRdb's copy carries only in-frame clones and drops some. This table has about 80,000 clones, around 88% appearing once. Material for sequencing was peripheral blood. The receptors come from a woman older than 75 with acute or convalescent COVID-19.

V gene TRBV7-8 combines with J gene TRBJ2-4, with TRBD1 matching 9 bases. The germline gives CDR1 SGHVS, CDR2 FQNEAQ. V gave up 4 bases and J gave up 9 bases; unmatched junction bases: 10. The CDR3 totals 15 residues. DNA of the CDR3: TGTGCCAGCAGCTCGGCGGACAGGGGATTGAGCATTCAGTACTTC. Its protein product is CASSSADRGLSIQYF.

The V gene is TRBV5-7, the J gene TRBJ2-7; tentatively, D is TRBD2 (6 bases). TRBV5-7 carries the ORF label, with uncertain function. There are 16 residues in the CDR3. The V and J ends lost 4 bases and 0 bases respectively, with 17 bases between them. CDR3 residues: CASSDPGRTSSYEQYF. The CDR3 region has the DNA TGTGCCAGCAGCGACCCAGGGAGGACGAGCTCCTACGAGCAGTACTTC.

The chain's CDR3 is CASSTRDTPLDGYTF. The CDR3 DNA follows: TGTGCCAGTAGTACTCGGGACACTCCCTTGGATGGCTACACCTTC. V usage is TRBV19 and J usage is TRBJ1-2; TRBD1 is a possible D gene (6 bases). Looked up from germline, CDR1 is LNHDA and CDR2 is SQIVND (reference sequence). Trimming cost V 4 bases and J 6 bases, with 18 bases left between them. The CDR3 is 15 residues long.

This clone has just one count. This chain links TRBV30 with TRBJ1-4, with D hard to call. V was cut by 0 bases and J by 3 bases, with 8 bases left in between. The germline V gene has CDR1 GTSNPN and CDR2 SVGIG (reference sequence). The CDR3 length is 14 residues. CDR3 sequence: CAWSVRVANEKLFF. Written as DNA, the CDR3 is TGTGCCTGGAGTGTGCGTGTAGCTAATGAAAAACTGTTTTTT. The variable domain in full, completed from reference TRBV30 and TRBJ1-4, reads SQTIHQWPATLVQPVGSPLSLECTVEGTSNPNLYWYRQAAGRGLQLLFYSVGIGQISSEVPQNLSASRPQDRQFILSSKKLLLSDSGFYLCAWSVRVANEKLFFGSGTQLSVL.

This chain joins TRBV30 and TRBJ2-7; the match to TRBD1 covers 9 bases. The germline V gene has CDR1 GTSNPN and CDR2 SVGIG (reference sequence). With 5 bases clipped from V and 0 bases from J, the junction kept 2 bases outside the gene matches. This CDR3 is 13 amino acids long. CDR3 nucleotides: TGTGCCTGGGGGACAGGGAGCTCCTACGAGCAGTACTTC. It codes for CAWGTGSSYEQYF.

CDR3 DNA sequence: TGTGCCAGTCCTCCGGTGCGCACAGATACGCAGTATTTT. Translating gives CASPPVRTDTQYF. This rearrangement joins TRBV19 to TRBJ2-3, with unresolved D. The V gene lost 8 bases and the J gene lost 1 base, with 10 bases spanning the gap. CDR1 and CDR2 (germline): LNHDA, SQIVND (reference sequence). This CDR3 is built from 13 residues.

The gene calls are TRBV6-5 and TRBJ2-2, with 7 bases matching TRBD2. Losses at the gene ends were 6 bases for V and 6 bases for J; bases not matched to a gene: 4. Germline V gives CDR1 MNHEY, CDR2 SVGAGI. The CDR3 covers 13 residues. DNA for the CDR3: TGTGCCAGCAGCCGGACTAGTTCCGGGGAGCTGTTTTTT. Protein sequence: CASSRTSSGELFF.

This clone appeared a single time. The CDR3 protein is CASSSQGARHNQPQHF. In DNA form, the CDR3 reads TGTGCCAGCAGCTCCCAGGGGGCGAGGCACAATCAGCCCCAGCATTTT. The V call is TRBV7-8, the J call TRBJ1-5, with 8 bases aligning to TRBD1. Germline assignment: CDR1 SGHVS and CDR2 FQNEAQ. V was pared by 4 bases and J by 3 bases, with 8 bases of the junction left unmatched. The CDR3 runs to 16 residues.

The chain uses TRBV19 and TRBJ2-6; TRBD1 matches 11 bases. CDR1 and CDR2 (germline): LNHDA, SQIVND (reference sequence). Trimming cost V 5 bases and J 13 bases; bases outside gene matches: 7. This CDR3 is built from 14 residues. DNA for the CDR3: TGTGCCAGTAGTGGGACAGGGGGTCCTAGAGTCCTGACTTTC. Amino acid sequence: CASSGTGGPRVLTF.

V is TRBV19 and J is TRBJ2-7, with a possible D match to TRBD2 (6 bases). Germline V gene sequence: CDR1 LNHDA, CDR2 SQIVND (reference sequence). This CDR3 has 15 amino acids. Deletions cut 5 bases from V and 6 bases from J, with 20 bases between. CDR3 sequence reads: CASSGTGTPRFEQYF. The CDR3 bases are TGTGCCAGTAGTGGAACCGGGACTCCGAGGTTCGAGCAGTACTTC.

The J gene is TRBJ2-4, the V gene TRBV6-5; a weak D match, TRBD2 (6 bases). Germline CDR1 reads MNHEY; CDR2 reads SVGAGI. The CDR3 contains 12 residues. V was cut by 7 bases and J by 8 bases, with 12 bases left in between. Here the CDR3 DNA reads TGTGCCAGCAATAAGGGACTTGACATTCAGTACTTC. It yields the protein CASNKGLDIQYF.

The rearrangement joins TRBV4-2 to TRBJ2-2, with D unresolved. The germline V and J ends were trimmed by 0 bases and 5 bases, with 4 bases remaining between them. The CDR3 is 13 amino acids. Looked up from germline, CDR1 is LGHNA and CDR2 is YNFKEQ. The CDR3 is CASSQERTGELFF. The CDR3 DNA is TGTGCCAGCAGCCAAGAGCGAACCGGGGAGCTGTTTTTT.